The clone carrying this TCR beta chain has only one observation. Antigen specificity is unknown. TCRdb's table, derived via immunoSEQ multiplex PCR, lists solely in-frame clones and lacks some. The data hold roughly 140,000 clones, with approximately 78% observed a single time. The sample belongs to a study of T cell responses to AZD1222 COVID-19 vaccine. Study-wide points: Increased Spike-specific TCR breadth and depth were observed after two AZD1222 doses. Nearly half of spike-specific TCRs reportedly go after variant regions that carry no mutations. Only a handful of people who got AZD1222 tested seropositive at baseline. Among the donors, most were white British and more were female, and clonal diversity was possibly underestimated.

The CDR3 extends over 15 amino acids. Trimming pared 2 bases from V and 1 base from J, leaving 12 bases between. Per germline, CDR1 SGHAT and CDR2 FQNNGV. This sequence was found in an adult in good health. The chain recombines TRBV11-2 with TRBJ2-7; D is undetermined. The sequencing here drew on peripheral blood, taken on day 0 of MenACWY control vaccination. As DNA, the CDR3 is TGTGCCAGCAGCTTATCAACGGGCGGATCCTACGAGCAGTACTTC. This translates into CASSLSTGGSYEQYF.